The clone carrying this T cell receptor (beta chain) was picked up one time. What it recognizes is unknown. The CDR3 is 14 amino acids. Per germline, CDR1 GTSNPN and CDR2 SVGIG (reference sequence). Trimming removed 4 bases from V and 4 bases from J; junction bases left unmatched: 9. This entry comes from a study of beta chain features in type 1 diabetes. Overall study results and limits: TCRB CDR3s were moderately but significantly shorter in Type 1 diabetes patients in all four CD4+ subsets.

Expressed TCRB transcripts were sequenced after all isolated RNA was converted to cDNA. Data came from immunoSEQ multiplex PCR; TCRdb stores just in-frame clones and leaves some out. The profile covers 95,000 to 150,000 clones, with around 16% appearing a single time and approximately 2.5% taken by the ten largest. CD45RO/CCR7/CD25/CD127/CD95/CD27 separated CD4+ naive, central memory, regulatory and stem cell-like memory cells by sorting. This TCR derives from a man in his late teens or twenties with type 1 diabetes. Source material: central memory CD4+ T cells from blood. The gene calls are TRBV30 and TRBJ2-7; 8 nucleotides line up with TRBD1. The CDR3, as DNA: TGTGCCTGGACTTCCGGGACAGGAGGTTACGAGCAGTACTTC. It is translated as CAWTSGTGGYEQYF. The variable domain in full, completed from reference TRBV30 and TRBJ2-7, reads SQTIHQWPATLVQPVGSPLSLECTVEGTSNPNLYWYRQAAGRGLQLLFYSVGIGQISSEVPQNLSASRPQDRQFILSSKKLLLSDSGFYLCAWTSGTGGYEQYFGPGTRLTVT.